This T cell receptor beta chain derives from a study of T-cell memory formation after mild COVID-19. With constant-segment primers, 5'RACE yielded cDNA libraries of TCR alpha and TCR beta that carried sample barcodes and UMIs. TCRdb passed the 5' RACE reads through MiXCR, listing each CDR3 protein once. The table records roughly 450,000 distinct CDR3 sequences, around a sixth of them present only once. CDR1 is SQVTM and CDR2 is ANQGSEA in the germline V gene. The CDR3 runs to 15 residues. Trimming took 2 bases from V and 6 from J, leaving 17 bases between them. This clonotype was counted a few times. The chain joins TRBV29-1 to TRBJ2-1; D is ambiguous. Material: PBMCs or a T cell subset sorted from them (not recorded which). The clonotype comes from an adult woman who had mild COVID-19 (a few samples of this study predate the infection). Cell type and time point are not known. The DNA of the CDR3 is TGCAGCGTTGAAAACTGGCGCTCGGAGCCCAATGAGCAGTTCTTC. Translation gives CSVENWRSEPNEQFF.